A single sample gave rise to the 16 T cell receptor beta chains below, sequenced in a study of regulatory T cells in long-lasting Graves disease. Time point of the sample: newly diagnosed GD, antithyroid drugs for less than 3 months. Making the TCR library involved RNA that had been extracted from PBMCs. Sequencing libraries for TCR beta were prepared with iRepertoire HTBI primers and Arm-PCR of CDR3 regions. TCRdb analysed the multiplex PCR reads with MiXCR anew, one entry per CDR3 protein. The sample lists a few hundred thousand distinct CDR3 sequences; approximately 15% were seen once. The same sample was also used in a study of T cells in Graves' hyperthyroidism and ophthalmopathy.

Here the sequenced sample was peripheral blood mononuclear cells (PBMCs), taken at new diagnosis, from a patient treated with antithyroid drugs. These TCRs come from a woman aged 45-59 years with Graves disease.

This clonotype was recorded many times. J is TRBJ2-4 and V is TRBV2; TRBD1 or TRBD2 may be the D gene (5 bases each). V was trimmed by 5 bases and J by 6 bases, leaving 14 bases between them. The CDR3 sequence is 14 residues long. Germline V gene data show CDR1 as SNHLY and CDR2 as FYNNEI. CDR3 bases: TGTGCCAGCAGTCCTCCTCCGGGACGAAACATTCAGTACTTC. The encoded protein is CASSPPPGRNIQYF.

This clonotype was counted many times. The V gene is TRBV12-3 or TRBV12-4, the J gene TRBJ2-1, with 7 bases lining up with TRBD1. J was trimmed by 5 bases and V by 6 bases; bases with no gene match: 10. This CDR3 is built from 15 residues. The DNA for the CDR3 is TGTGCCAGCAGCCTTTCTCAGGGGGAGCACAATGAGCAGTTCTTC. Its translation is CASSLSQGEHNEQFF.

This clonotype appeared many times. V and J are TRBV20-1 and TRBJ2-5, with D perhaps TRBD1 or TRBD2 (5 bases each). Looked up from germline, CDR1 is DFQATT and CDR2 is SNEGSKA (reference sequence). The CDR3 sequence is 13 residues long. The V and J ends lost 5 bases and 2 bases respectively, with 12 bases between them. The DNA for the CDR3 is TGCAGTGCTCCAGAGGGGTATCAAGAGACCCAGTACTTC. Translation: CSAPEGYQETQYF.

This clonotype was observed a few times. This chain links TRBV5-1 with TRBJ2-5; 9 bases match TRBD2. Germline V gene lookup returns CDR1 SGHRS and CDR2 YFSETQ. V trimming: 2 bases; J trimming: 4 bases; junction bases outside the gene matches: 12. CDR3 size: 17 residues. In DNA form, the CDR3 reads TGCGCCAGCAGCTTTTCCGCGGTAGCGGGAGCCGGAGAGACCCAGTACTTC. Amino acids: CASSFSAVAGAGETQYF.

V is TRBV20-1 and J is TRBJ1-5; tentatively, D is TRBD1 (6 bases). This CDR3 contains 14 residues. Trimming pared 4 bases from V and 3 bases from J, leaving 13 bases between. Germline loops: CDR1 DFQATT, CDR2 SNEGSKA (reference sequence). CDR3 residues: CSATPGTFNQPQHF. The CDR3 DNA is TGCAGTGCTACACCCGGGACATTCAATCAGCCCCAGCATTTT.

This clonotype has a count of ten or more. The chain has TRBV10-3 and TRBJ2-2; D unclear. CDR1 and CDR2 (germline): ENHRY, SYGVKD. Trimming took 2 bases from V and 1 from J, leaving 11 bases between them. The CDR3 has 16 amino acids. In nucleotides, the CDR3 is TGTGCCATCAGTGAGACTGGCTTTCGGAACACCGGGGAGCTGTTTTTT. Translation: CAISETGFRNTGELFF.

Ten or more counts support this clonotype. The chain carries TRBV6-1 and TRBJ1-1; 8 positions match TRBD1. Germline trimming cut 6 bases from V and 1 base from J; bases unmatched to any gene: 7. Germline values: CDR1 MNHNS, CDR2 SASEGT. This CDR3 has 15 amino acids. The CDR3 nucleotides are TGTGCCAGCAGCGGCCGACAGGGGCCGAACACTGAAGCTTTCTTT. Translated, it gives CASSGRQGPNTEAFF.

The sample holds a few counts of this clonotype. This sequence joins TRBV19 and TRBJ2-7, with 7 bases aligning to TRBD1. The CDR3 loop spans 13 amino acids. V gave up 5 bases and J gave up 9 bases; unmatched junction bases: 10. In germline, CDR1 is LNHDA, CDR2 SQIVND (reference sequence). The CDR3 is CASSGTDRYSQYF. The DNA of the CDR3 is TGTGCCAGTAGTGGCACGGACAGGTACTCGCAGTACTTC.

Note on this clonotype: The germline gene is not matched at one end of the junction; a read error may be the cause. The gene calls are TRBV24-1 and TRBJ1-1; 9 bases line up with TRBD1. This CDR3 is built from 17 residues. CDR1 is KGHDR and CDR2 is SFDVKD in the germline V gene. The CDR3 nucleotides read TGTGCCACCAGTGAGTCGGGGACACAGGGGGCTTTGACTGAAGCTCTCTTT. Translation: CATSESGTQGALTEALF.

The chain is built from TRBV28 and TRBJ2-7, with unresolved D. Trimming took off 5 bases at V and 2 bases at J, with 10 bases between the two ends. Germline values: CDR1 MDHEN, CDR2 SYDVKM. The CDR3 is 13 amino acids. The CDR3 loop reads CASSPLLPYEQYF. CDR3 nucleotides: TGTGCCAGCAGTCCCCTTTTACCCTACGAGCAGTACTTC.

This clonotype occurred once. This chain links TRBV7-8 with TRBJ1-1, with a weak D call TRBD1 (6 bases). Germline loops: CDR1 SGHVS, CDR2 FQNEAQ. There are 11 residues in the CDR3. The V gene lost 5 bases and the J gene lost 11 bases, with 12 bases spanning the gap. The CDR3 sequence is CASSPGQYAFF. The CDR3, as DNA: TGTGCCAGCAGCCCCGGACAGTACGCTTTCTTT.

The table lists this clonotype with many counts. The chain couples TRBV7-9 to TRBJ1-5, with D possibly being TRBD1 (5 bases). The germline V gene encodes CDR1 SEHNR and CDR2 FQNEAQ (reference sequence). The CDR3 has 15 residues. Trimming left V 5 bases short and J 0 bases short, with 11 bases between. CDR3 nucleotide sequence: TGTGCCAGCAGCCTAGGGGATAATAGCAATCAGCCCCAGCATTTT. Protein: CASSLGDNSNQPQHF.

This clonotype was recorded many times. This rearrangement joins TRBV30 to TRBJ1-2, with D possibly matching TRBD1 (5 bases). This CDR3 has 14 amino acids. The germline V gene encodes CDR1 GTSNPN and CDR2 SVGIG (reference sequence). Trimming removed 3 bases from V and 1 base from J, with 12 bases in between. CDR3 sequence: CAWSPPDNNYGYTF. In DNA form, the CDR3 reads TGTGCCTGGAGCCCCCCGGACAATAACTATGGCTACACCTTC.

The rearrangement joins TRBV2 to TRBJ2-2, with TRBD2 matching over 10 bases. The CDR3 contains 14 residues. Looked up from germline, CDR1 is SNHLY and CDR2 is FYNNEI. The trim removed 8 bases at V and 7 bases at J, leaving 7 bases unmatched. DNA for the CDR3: TGTGCCAGCGGAGGAACTAGCGGGGTCGGGGAGCTGTTTTTT. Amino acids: CASGGTSGVGELFF.

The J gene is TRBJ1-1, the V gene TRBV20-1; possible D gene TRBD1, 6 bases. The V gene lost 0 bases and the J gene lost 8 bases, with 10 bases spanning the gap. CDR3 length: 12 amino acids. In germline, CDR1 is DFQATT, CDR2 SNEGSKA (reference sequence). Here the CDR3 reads CSAREPGAEAFF. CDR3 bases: TGCAGTGCTAGAGAGCCAGGGGCAGAAGCTTTCTTT.

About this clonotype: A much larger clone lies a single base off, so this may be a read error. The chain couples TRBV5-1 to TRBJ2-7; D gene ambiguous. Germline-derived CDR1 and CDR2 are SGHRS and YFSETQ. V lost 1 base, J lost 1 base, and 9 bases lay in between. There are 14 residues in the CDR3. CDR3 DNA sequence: TGCGCCAGCAGCTTGTCAGTGCCTTCCTACGAGCAGTACTTC. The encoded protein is CASSLSVPSYEQYF.